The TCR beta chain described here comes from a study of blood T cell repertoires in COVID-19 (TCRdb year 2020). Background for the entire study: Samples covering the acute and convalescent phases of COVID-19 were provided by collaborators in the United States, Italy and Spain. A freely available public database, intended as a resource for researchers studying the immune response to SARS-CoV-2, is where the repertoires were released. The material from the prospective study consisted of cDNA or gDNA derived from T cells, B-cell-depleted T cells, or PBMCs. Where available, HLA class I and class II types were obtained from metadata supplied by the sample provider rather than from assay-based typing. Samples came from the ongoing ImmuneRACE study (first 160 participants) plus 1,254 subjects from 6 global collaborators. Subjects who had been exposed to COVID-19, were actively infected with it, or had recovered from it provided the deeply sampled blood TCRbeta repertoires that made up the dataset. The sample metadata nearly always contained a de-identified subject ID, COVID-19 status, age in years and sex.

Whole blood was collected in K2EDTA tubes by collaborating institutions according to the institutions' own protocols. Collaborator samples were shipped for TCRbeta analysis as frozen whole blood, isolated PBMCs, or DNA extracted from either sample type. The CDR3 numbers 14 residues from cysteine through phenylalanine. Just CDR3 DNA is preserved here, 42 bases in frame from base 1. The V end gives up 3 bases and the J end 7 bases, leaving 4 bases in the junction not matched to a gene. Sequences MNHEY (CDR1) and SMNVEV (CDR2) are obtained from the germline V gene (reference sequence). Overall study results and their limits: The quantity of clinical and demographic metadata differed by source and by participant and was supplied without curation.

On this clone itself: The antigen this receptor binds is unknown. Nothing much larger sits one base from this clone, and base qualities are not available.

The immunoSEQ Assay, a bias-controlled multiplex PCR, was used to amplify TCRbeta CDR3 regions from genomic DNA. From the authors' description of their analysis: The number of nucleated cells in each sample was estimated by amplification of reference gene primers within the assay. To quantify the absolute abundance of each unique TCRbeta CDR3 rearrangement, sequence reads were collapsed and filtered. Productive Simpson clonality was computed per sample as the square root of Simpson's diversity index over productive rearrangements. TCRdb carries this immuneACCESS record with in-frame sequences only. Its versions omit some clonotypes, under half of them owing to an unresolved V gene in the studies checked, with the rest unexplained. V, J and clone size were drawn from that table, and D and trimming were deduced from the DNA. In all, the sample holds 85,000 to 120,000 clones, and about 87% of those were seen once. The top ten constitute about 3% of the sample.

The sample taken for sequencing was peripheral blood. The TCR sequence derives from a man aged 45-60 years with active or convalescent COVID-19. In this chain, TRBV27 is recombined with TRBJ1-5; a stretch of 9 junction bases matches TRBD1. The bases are TGTGCCAGCAGTTTGGGACAGGGAGGCCAGCCCCAGCATTTT. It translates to CASSLGQGGQPQHF.